Following are 27 T cell receptor beta chains from one sample sequenced in a study of blood T cell repertoires in COVID-19 (dated by TCRdb to the early 2020s). The protocol used for the library was the immunoSEQ multiplex PCR assay. The source is immuneACCESS, and TCRdb retained only in-frame sequences with V and J called. Part of the clones is not carried over; for the studies checked, unresolved V genes explain less than half of this, and the remainder is unexplained. The table for this sample lists 250,000 to 300,000 clones; 90% to 95% of them were counted only once. 0.95% to 1.5% of the sample comes from the top ten. Sequenced material: PBMCs or T cells enriched from blood (not recorded which). These receptors originate from a human donor in a cohort exposed to, infected with or recovered from COVID-19 (not recorded which). The donor label of this sample is uncertain.

The chain employs TRBV6-6 and TRBJ1-6; D is possibly TRBD1 (5 bases). The CDR3 length is 17 residues. V lost 5 bases and J lost 7, with 21 bases in between. Germline lookup yields CDR1 MNHNY and CDR2 SVGAGI (reference sequence). The CDR3 bases are TGTGCCAGCAGTCAACAACCCCTAGGTGGGGGGAATTCACCCCTCCACTTT. It is translated as CASSQQPLGGGNSPLHF.

This chain connects TRBV19 to TRBJ1-2; D perhaps matches TRBD1 (6 bases). Trimming left V 5 bases short and J 4 bases short, with 14 bases between. This CDR3 has 14 residues. Germline CDR1 and CDR2: LNHDA and SQIVND (reference sequence). CDR3 in amino acids: CASSFRDILYGYTF. For the CDR3, the DNA is TGTGCCAGTAGTTTCCGGGACATCCTCTATGGCTACACCTTC.

In DNA form, the CDR3 reads TGTGCCAGCATGAAGACAACCTACGAGCAGTACTTC. It codes for CASMKTTYEQYF. The genes are TRBV6-5 and TRBJ2-7; D is unclear. There are 12 residues in the CDR3. Trimming took 7 bases from V and 2 from J, leaving 9 bases between them. The germline V gene has CDR1 MNHEY and CDR2 SVGAGI.

This rearrangement joins TRBV7-9 to TRBJ1-1; D is ambiguous. The CDR3 covers 16 residues. V was trimmed by 5 bases and J by 6 bases, leaving 22 bases between them. Per the germline V gene, CDR1 is SEHNR and CDR2 is FQNEAQ (reference sequence). The CDR3 is CASSPPDLNRASEAFF. CDR3 coding DNA: TGTGCCAGCAGCCCACCTGATCTCAACCGAGCCTCTGAAGCTTTCTTT.

The chain has TRBV19 and TRBJ2-5; 9 bases fit TRBD1. The CDR3 contains 13 residues. The V gene's germline CDR1 is LNHDA and CDR2 SQIVND (reference sequence). With 4 bases clipped from V and 5 bases from J, the junction kept 2 bases outside the gene matches. The CDR3 sequence: CASSTGQGETQYF. The CDR3 DNA reads as TGTGCCAGTAGTACGGGACAGGGCGAGACCCAGTACTTC.

The chain employs TRBV30 and TRBJ2-7; 9 bases match TRBD1. CDR3 length: 14 residues. Germline assignment: CDR1 GTSNPN and CDR2 SVGIG (reference sequence). Losses at the gene ends were 6 bases for V and 0 bases for J; bases not matched to a gene: 6. CDR3 protein: CACPGQGSSYEQYF. The DNA of the CDR3 is TGTGCCTGCCCTGGACAGGGGAGCTCCTACGAGCAGTACTTC.

V and J are TRBV13 and TRBJ2-7; a weak D match, TRBD1 (6 bases). Looked up from germline, CDR1 is PRHDT and CDR2 is FYEKMQ (reference sequence). With 5 bases removed from V and 2 bases from J, the gap between germline ends came to 16 bases. This CDR3 spans 15 amino acids. DNA for the CDR3: TGTGCCAGCAGCGGTACAGGGTCAAAGACCTACGAGCAGTACTTC. Translated, it gives CASSGTGSKTYEQYF.

The rearrangement joins TRBV24-1 to TRBJ1-1; TRBD1 is a possible D gene (6 bases). CDR1 is KGHDR and CDR2 is SFDVKD in the germline V gene. This CDR3 has 14 amino acids. V lost 2 bases to trimming and J lost 4 bases, with 10 bases between them. The DNA of the CDR3 is TGTGCCACCAGTGATTCGCTGGACAGCACTGAAGCTTTCTTT. Residues: CATSDSLDSTEAFF.

This chain joins TRBV10-2 and TRBJ2-7; D is perhaps TRBD1 (6 bases). The CDR3 covers 18 residues. Germline V gene lookup returns CDR1 WSHSY and CDR2 SAAADI. Trimming took off 4 bases at V and 2 bases at J, with 24 bases between the two ends. The CDR3 loop is CASSVRDKGKYYPYEQYF. CDR3 coding DNA: TGCGCCAGCAGTGTCAGGGACAAGGGGAAGTATTATCCCTACGAGCAGTACTTC.

This clone was picked up one time. This chain uses TRBV7-6 with TRBJ1-1, with TRBD1 as a possible D gene (5 bases). The CDR3 is 13 amino acids. Deletions cut 6 bases from V and 2 bases from J, with 10 bases between. The germline V gene has CDR1 SGHVS and CDR2 FNYEAQ. CDR3 DNA sequence: TGTGCCAGCAGGGAAGGGGCCAACACTGAAGCTTTCTTT. Translation: CASREGANTEAFF. Variable domain in full (rest from reference TRBV7-6 and TRBJ1-1): GAGVSQSPRYKVTKRGQDVALRCDPISGHVSLYWYRQALGQGPEFLTYFNYEAQQDKSGLPNDRFSAERPEGSISTLTIQRTEQRDSAMYRCASREGANTEAFFGQGTRLTVV.

The chain employs TRBV7-3 and TRBJ2-7; tentative D call: TRBD1 (5 bases). The CDR3 has 13 residues. V lost 8 bases to trimming and J lost 2 bases, with 13 bases between them. CDR1 is SGHTA, CDR2 FQGTGA, per germline. The CDR3 here is CASSQGSAYEQYF. CDR3 DNA: TGTGCCAGCTCTCAGGGCTCGGCCTACGAGCAGTACTTC.

This clone came up once. This sequence joins TRBV24-1 and TRBJ2-1; TRBD2 matches 16 bases. J was trimmed by 1 base and V by 4 bases; bases with no gene match: 9. The CDR3 sequence is 20 residues long. CDR1 and CDR2 (germline): KGHDR, SFDVKD. The CDR3 nucleotides read TGTGCCACCAGTGACTCCGGGACTAGCGGGGGGGCTTGGTCCTACAATGAGCAGTTCTTC. It is translated as CATSDSGTSGGAWSYNEQFF.

The genes are TRBV7-9 and TRBJ2-7, with a weak D call TRBD1 (5 bases). Trimming removed 3 bases from V and 7 bases from J, with 13 bases in between. The CDR3 consists of 13 residues. In germline, CDR1 is SEHNR, CDR2 FQNEAQ (reference sequence). CDR3 protein: CASSLSGAGEQYF. DNA for the CDR3: TGTGCCAGCAGCTTGAGTGGGGCTGGGGAGCAGTACTTC.

The V gene is TRBV4-3, the J gene TRBJ2-2, with D perhaps matching TRBD2 (5 bases). This CDR3 region has 15 residues. From germline, CDR1 is LGHNA and CDR2 YSLEER. V dropped 2 bases and J dropped 3 bases, with 10 bases sitting between them. The CDR3 region is CASSQSLGDTGELFF. The CDR3 DNA reads TGCGCCAGCAGCCAATCTCTGGGAGACACCGGGGAGCTGTTTTTT.

The chain has TRBV13 and TRBJ1-6; TRBD1 matches 9 bases. This CDR3 contains 15 residues. After removal of 7 bases from V and 8 bases from J, the junction contained 9 bases not matched to a gene. Germline V lookup: CDR1 PRHDT, CDR2 FYEKMQ (reference sequence). The CDR3 loop is CASKWTGVPDSPLHF. CDR3 coding DNA: TGTGCCAGCAAGTGGACAGGGGTACCGGATTCACCCCTCCACTTT.

This rearrangement joins TRBV14 to TRBJ2-7; a possible D gene is TRBD2 (5 bases). Trimming shortened V by 2 bases and J by 6 bases, and 14 bases separated the two germline ends. Germline V gene data show CDR1 as SGHDN and CDR2 as FVKESK. CDR3 size: 14 residues. Here the CDR3 reads CASSQLGSSAEQYF. DNA of the CDR3: TGTGCCAGCAGCCAATTGGGGAGTTCGGCCGAGCAGTACTTC. Full variable domain (outside the CDR3, taken from reference TRBV14 and TRBJ2-7): EAGVTQFPSHSVIEKGQTVTLRCDPISGHDNLYWYRRVMGKEIKFLLHFVKESKQDESGMPNNRFLAERTGGTYSTLKVQPAELEDSGVYFCASSQLGSSAEQYFGPGTRLTVT.

The CDR3 DNA reads TGTGCCATCAGAGGCGGGGACAGGGTTGTCGCTGAAGCTTTCTTT. Residues: CAIRGGDRVVAEAFF. This chain uses TRBV10-3 with TRBJ1-1; 9 nucleotides line up with TRBD1. With 6 bases clipped from V and 6 bases from J, the junction kept 11 bases outside the gene matches. This CDR3 contains 15 residues. CDR1 is ENHRY and CDR2 is SYGVKD in the germline V gene.

The J gene is TRBJ2-7, the V gene TRBV12-3 or TRBV12-4; TRBD1 is a possible D gene (6 bases). Between the trimmed V and J ends, which lost 7 bases and 3 bases, there was a span of 13 bases. CDR3 size: 13 residues. CDR3 protein: CASTRTELYEQYF. The CDR3 DNA is TGTGCCAGCACTAGGACAGAACTCTACGAGCAGTACTTC.

The chain uses TRBV5-1 and TRBJ2-3; TRBD2 aligns across 9 bases. The CDR3 spans 16 residues. Germline loops: CDR1 SGHRS, CDR2 YFSETQ. V shed 0 bases, J shed 6 bases, and the junction held 8 bases outside the gene matches. The CDR3 DNA sequence: TGCGCCAGCAGCTTGGCCCCTAGCGGGGACCGCGATACGCAGTATTTT. Its translation: CASSLAPSGDRDTQYF.

A single count supports this clone. The chain links TRBV5-4 to TRBJ2-7; a possible D gene is TRBD2 (6 bases). V lost 0 bases and J lost 1, with 8 bases in between. Looked up from germline, CDR1 is SGHNT and CDR2 is YYREEE (reference sequence). CDR3 size: 14 residues. The CDR3: CASSLGGDSYEQYF. In nucleotides, the CDR3 is TGTGCCAGCAGCTTGGGGGGGGATTCCTACGAGCAGTACTTC.

The chain couples TRBV5-6 to TRBJ1-4, with D perhaps TRBD1 (5 bases). Germline lookup yields CDR1 SGHDT and CDR2 YYEEEE. CDR3 length: 13 amino acids. Trimming cost V 3 bases and J 8 bases, with 11 bases left between them. The CDR3 nucleotides are TGTGCCAGCAGCTCGACAGTCGGGGAAAAACTGTTTTTT. This gives the protein CASSSTVGEKLFF.

The rearrangement uses TRBV30 and TRBJ2-7; D unresolved. Trimming pared 4 bases from V and 2 bases from J, leaving 18 bases between. The CDR3 extends over 15 amino acids. The germline V gene encodes CDR1 GTSNPN and CDR2 SVGIG (reference sequence). The DNA of the CDR3 is TGTGCCTGGACCCTTCTAAGTGGTCTTGCCTACGAGCAGTACTTC. This sequence encodes CAWTLLSGLAYEQYF.

This rearrangement joins TRBV6-2 or TRBV6-3 to TRBJ2-7; a weak D match, TRBD1 (5 bases). CDR1 is MNHEY and CDR2 is SVGEGT in the germline V gene. Trimming removed 4 bases from V and 0 bases from J, with 25 bases in between. This CDR3 region has 19 residues. This CDR3 is CASSSDFQTWGSGSYEQYF. The CDR3 DNA reads TGTGCCAGCAGTTCGGATTTTCAAACCTGGGGCTCCGGCTCCTACGAGCAGTACTTC.

This clone has only a few counts. The chain combines TRBV12-5 with TRBJ2-1, with D perhaps matching TRBD2 (6 bases). The CDR3 totals 17 residues. The germline V and J ends were trimmed by 5 bases and 0 bases, with 17 bases remaining between them. CDR1 LGHNT and CDR2 FRNRAP come from the germline V gene. The CDR3 loop is CASGLFLLASSYNEQFF. CDR3 sequence (DNA): TGTGCTAGTGGTCTCTTCCTCCTAGCGAGCTCCTACAATGAGCAGTTCTTC.

The chain links TRBV19 to TRBJ2-1; a possible D gene is TRBD2 (7 bases). Germline V lookup: CDR1 LNHDA, CDR2 SQIVND (reference sequence). CDR3 length equals 11 residues. The germline V and J ends were trimmed by 10 bases and 16 bases, with 20 bases remaining between them. The CDR3 nucleotides are TGTGCCACCCGGGGAGGGACATTCGAATTCTTC. Translating it yields CATRGGTFEFF.

The gene calls are TRBV19 and TRBJ1-5; D possibly corresponds to TRBD1 (6 bases). Trimming took 3 bases from V and 4 from J, leaving 13 bases between them. CDR3 length equals 15 residues. Germline CDR1 and CDR2: LNHDA and SQIVND (reference sequence). The CDR3 DNA reads as TGTGCCAGTAGTATGCAGGGGAGACCGAATCAGCCCCAGCATTTT. It is translated as CASSMQGRPNQPQHF.

V usage is TRBV2 and J usage is TRBJ2-2; perhaps TRBD1 as D (6 bases). The CDR3 length is 15 residues. Germline V lookup: CDR1 SNHLY, CDR2 FYNNEI. Trimming stripped 3 bases from V and 6 bases from J, with 14 bases between. This CDR3 is CASSDRGEVAGELFF. The CDR3 DNA reads as TGTGCCAGCAGTGACAGGGGCGAAGTTGCCGGGGAGCTGTTTTTT.